In this sample, the clone carrying this TCR beta chain turned up a few times. What it binds is unknown. These data are taken from a study of blood T cells in healthy people across ages. A second PCR, run for about 7 to 11 cycles, used a sample-barcoded 5' primer plus a J-beta primer mix. TCRdb reprocessed the 5' RACE reads via MiXCR and lists one record per CDR3 protein. The sample carries 730,000 or so distinct CDR3 sequences, roughly 41% recorded once. Findings and limits, study-wide: Donor CMV status, an unknown factor, possibly confounded changes in expanded clonotypes. Considered underestimates were the diversity estimates obtained from one million T cells.

The V end was cut by 0 bases, the J end by 3 bases, with 12 bases between. The CDR3 contains 14 residues. Germline-derived CDR1 and CDR2 are DFQATT and SNEGSKA (reference sequence). Extraction of total RNA produced a minimum of 5 micrograms from each sample. The TCR was taken from an elderly man in good health. The sample taken for sequencing was blood. The chain joins TRBV20-1 to TRBJ2-7; no definite D call. The CDR3 DNA reads as TGCAGTGCTAGAGATCCGGACGGACGCTACGAGCAGTACTTC. This gives the protein CSARDPDGRYEQYF.